A selection of T cell receptor beta chains follows, all from one sample in a study of OX40 agonist ivuxolimab in advanced cancers. TCRdb's table, derived via immunoSEQ multiplex PCR, lists solely in-frame clones and lacks some. The sample yields tens of thousands of clones, around 81% seen once. Sequences were derived from CD4+ or CD8+ T cells sorted from blood, sampled in a trial of the OX40 agonist ivuxolimab. All receptors derive from an adult with an advanced solid tumor such as melanoma, head and neck, liver or kidney cancer. CDR3s include the opening cysteine and the closing phenylalanine or tryptophan. The D gene is left open where the match is weak. Size tells how often a clone was seen (once, few, many) or the class of an expanded clone, and some rows leave it out.

TRBJ1-2,TRBD1,TRBV4-1,NA,CASSQPGQGARGYTF,TGCGCCAGCAGCCAACCGGGACAGGGAGCGCGTGGCTACACCTTC
TRBJ2-3,TRBD2,TRBV27,NA,CASRTAGAGSDTQYF,TGTGCCAGCAGAACGGCAGGAGCGGGATCAGATACGCAGTATTTT
TRBJ2-3,TRBD2,TRBV9,NA,CASSPQAGTTDTQYF,TGTGCCAGCAGCCCTCAAGCGGGGACGACAGATACGCAGTATTTT
TRBJ2-6,TRBD2,TRBV10-3,few,CAISGGGGAPGANVLTF,TGTGCCATCAGTGGAGGCGGGGGGGCCCCTGGGGCCAACGTCCTGACTTTC
TRBJ1-3,NA,TRBV7-8,NA,CASSHRRHSGNTIYF,TGTGCCAGCAGCCACCGACGGCACTCTGGAAACACCATATATTTT
TRBJ2-5,TRBD1,TRBV7-9,NA,CASSLGTGAIETQYF,TGTGCCAGCAGCTTAGGGACAGGGGCCATCGAGACCCAGTACTTC
TRBJ2-2,NA,TRBV30,few,CAWIRAGLNTGELFF,TGTGCCTGGATACGGGCAGGGTTGAACACCGGGGAGCTGTTTTTT
TRBJ1-1,TRBD1,TRBV19,NA,CASSIVFGTGNTEAFF,TGTGCCAGTAGTATAGTATTCGGGACAGGGAACACTGAAGCTTTCTTT
TRBJ1-2,NA,TRBV11-2,NA,CASTKQGLGLSYGYTF,TGTGCCAGCACGAAACAGGGTTTAGGTCTCTCCTATGGCTACACCTTC
TRBJ2-1,TRBD2,TRBV4-3,few,CASSQEAAGGVDEQFF,TGCGCCAGCAGCCAAGAAGCAGCGGGGGGGGTGGATGAGCAGTTCTTC
TRBJ1-2,NA,TRBV7-9,NA,CASTQVNAPYGYTF,TGTGCCAGCACCCAGGTGAACGCCCCCTATGGCTACACCTTC
TRBJ2-2,NA,TRBV5-1,NA,CASSLGYSNTGELFF,TGCGCCAGCAGCTTGGGGTACTCGAACACCGGGGAGCTGTTTTTT
TRBJ1-4,NA,TRBV5-1,NA,CASSWSGSQGSEKLFF,TGCGCCAGCAGCTGGTCCGGCTCCCAGGGGAGTGAAAAACTGTTTTTT
TRBJ1-4,NA,TRBV15,NA,CATSRGTENEKLFF,TGTGCCACCAGCAGAGGGACAGAGAATGAAAAACTGTTTTTT
TRBJ2-7,NA,TRBV6-6,NA,CASRPDDSSSYEQYF,TGTGCCAGCAGACCGGACGACTCTAGCTCCTACGAGCAGTACTTC